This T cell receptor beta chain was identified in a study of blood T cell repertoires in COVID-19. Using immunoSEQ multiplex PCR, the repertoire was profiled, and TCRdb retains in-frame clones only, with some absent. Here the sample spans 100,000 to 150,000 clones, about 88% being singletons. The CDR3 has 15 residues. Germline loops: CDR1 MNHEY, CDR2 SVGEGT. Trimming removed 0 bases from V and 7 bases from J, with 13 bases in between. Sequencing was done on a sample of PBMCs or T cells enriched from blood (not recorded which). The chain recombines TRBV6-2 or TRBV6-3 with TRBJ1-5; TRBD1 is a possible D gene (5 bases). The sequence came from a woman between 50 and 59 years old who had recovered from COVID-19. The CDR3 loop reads CASSYSGAVSQPQHF. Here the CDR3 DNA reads TGTGCCAGCAGTTACTCAGGGGCCGTAAGCCAGCCCCAGCATTTT.